This T cell receptor (beta chain) stems from a study of CXCR3-negative and CXCR3-positive naive CD8 T cells. With respect to this clonotype: Its antigen is currently unknown.

The CDR3 is 13 residues long. The germline gives CDR1 SQVTM, CDR2 ANQGSEA. General study results and limits: High diversity, comparable across both naive subsets, contrasted with much lower diversity in memory CD8+ cells. The study found more hydrophobic TRB CDR3s in CXCR3-positive naive cells than in CXCR3-negative naive cells. Naive CXCR3-negative and CXCR3-positive cells had similar TRBV-TRBJ usage; memory differed. Surface CD5 looked about the same in the naive subsets, so the authors worked out TCR strength from TRB CDR3 properties.

CD45RO-CCR7+CD27+CD95- marked naive CD8+ T cells. All TRB cDNA libraries came from 5' RACE performed with UMI labels. TCRdb reprocessed the 5' RACE reads and reports one entry per CDR3 protein, with no DNA. The sample totals fewer than 65,000 distinct CDR3 sequences. The clonotype was recovered from a human donor in good health. Some clones in this sample may be carry-over from other donors' samples. The chain combines TRBV29-1 with TRBJ2-5; TCRdb's assignment of TRBD2 cannot be checked, as there is no DNA. Sequencing input: naive CXCR3+ CD8+ T cells from blood. Subset denoted: CD45RO-CCR7+CD27+CD95- naive CD8+ T cells expressing CXCR3 (TNR3+). CDR3 amino acids: CSGMDPRAETQYF.